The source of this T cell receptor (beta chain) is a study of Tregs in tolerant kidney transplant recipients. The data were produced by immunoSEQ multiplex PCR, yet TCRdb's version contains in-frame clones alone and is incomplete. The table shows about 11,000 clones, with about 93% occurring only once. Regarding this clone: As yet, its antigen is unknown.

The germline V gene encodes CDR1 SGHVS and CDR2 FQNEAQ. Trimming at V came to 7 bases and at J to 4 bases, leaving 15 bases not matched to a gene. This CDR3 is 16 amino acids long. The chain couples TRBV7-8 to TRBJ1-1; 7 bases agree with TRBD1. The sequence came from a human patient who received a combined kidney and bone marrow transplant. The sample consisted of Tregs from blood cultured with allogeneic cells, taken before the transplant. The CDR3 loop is CASIKADRLSITEAFF. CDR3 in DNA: TGTGCCAGCATCAAAGCGGACAGGCTCTCGATCACTGAAGCTTTCTTT.